What follows is one TCR beta chain and its context. Its specific antigen is unknown. No base-level quality is on record; no much larger clone is a single base apart. The source of the sample is a study of shared clonotypes between healthy human individuals (dated by TCRdb to 2018 to 2020). With regard to the full study: Two women and a few men aged 18 to 49 years were included in the cohort. Blood TCR repertoires of several healthy adults were deeply sequenced to estimate repertoire size and the extent of clonotype sharing between individuals. For each donor, CD4 naive and CD4 memory were each given three plates, CD8 naive was given two plates, and CD8 memory was given one plate. Per donor, leukapheresis produced somewhere between about 0.94 and 8.9 billion PBMCs. Libraries were prepared and TCR repertoires were sequenced by different laboratories using diverse techniques, in order to increase sequencing depth and limit assay-specific biases. What the research found in general, with its limitations: Sharing across a few donors was observed for around 4.8% of naive CD4, over 3% of naive CD8, about 2.5% of memory CD4, and approximately 0.41% of memory CD8 clonotypes. Sampling was limited to blood, and TCR repertoires in tissue likely differ from TCR repertoires in blood. Compared with non-shared clonotypes, the clonotypes found in all four sorted-subset donors had higher generation probabilities. Larger estimated clonotype richness was generally found for naive subsets than for memory subsets. Even with the large sequencing depth, rarefaction of the sorted-subset datasets indicated that sequencing was incomplete. Based on pairwise subsampling, the degree of clonotype sharing among donors was expected to be affected by sequencing depth. Because the study included only a small number of donors, the genetic and exposure-history diversity represented was limited.

The donors were healthy, HIV-negative adults with no recently reported acute infections or vaccinations. Every donor was a Caucasian adult living in Nashville, Tennessee, USA. CD4+ T cells were enriched by magnetic negative selection, after which naive cells were positively selected on CD45RA and the negative fraction was taken as the memory subset. Blood was obtained by leukapheresis, after which PBMCs were separated by Ficoll-Histopaque density gradient centrifugation and cryopreserved in liquid nitrogen vapor phase. Analytical flow cytometry was used to check the purity and quantity of each magnetically sorted T cell population. From each sorted fraction, genomic DNA was isolated and quantified by UV absorbance on a Nanodrop 2000c. Using the deep immunoSEQ assay, multiplex PCR amplified TCR CDR3 regions from genomic DNA. For each cell subset, the extracted genomic DNA was distributed evenly across all wells of several immunoSEQ 96-well plates, and each plate served as one replicate. Each replicate PCR for sorted subsets received roughly 0.2 ug genomic DNA, equal to about 30,000 T cell genomes. The purified libraries were quantified using a Qubit 3.0 fluorometer, sized with a Bioanalyzer 2100, and then quantified again using the KAPA Library Quantification kit. A separate single-read 150-cycle Illumina NextSeq 550 flow cell was used to sequence each immunoSEQ 96-well plate. Processing in the source paper ran as follows. Because the immunoSEQ output held only junctional sequences and lacked quality scores, the filtering could not match the filtering applied to full-length reads. To assign V/J genes and CDR3, sequences were annotated using PyIR, a Python wrapper for IgBLAST v1.9, with IMGT germline references. Reads were removed for weak V/J assignments (E-value above 1e-6), missing CDR3, stop codons, out-of-frame junctions, or ambiguous translated residues. A V3J clonotype was defined by an identical inferred V gene, J gene, and CDR3 amino acid sequence. The percentage overlap between two repertoires was calculated by dividing the number of shared unique clonotypes by the size of the smaller repertoire. Richness of each repertoire was evaluated using RTK rarefaction, the Chao1 estimator, and Recon v2.1 estimates of unobserved clonotypes. OLGA was used to compute generation probabilities for all TCRbeta clonotypes that the gDNA method yielded from a handful of donors. The table was pulled from immuneACCESS by TCRdb, which kept in-frame rearrangements only. Such tables lose some clones; where checked, under half of the loss comes from unresolved V genes, and the rest has no known cause. V, J and clone size derive from that table, while D and trimming were established from the DNA sequence. Present in this sample are fewer than 2.5 million clones, 93% of which were seen just once. In total, the top ten clones hold about 0.34% of the sample.

Sequences were obtained from naive CD4+ T cells from PBMCs. The cell subset or site label here, explained by the study, means: CD45RA+ positively selected. The source of this sequence is a man between 18 and 35 years old in good health. Some clones in this sample may be carry-over from other donors' samples.

CDR3 loop: CASSSPIAGLSYEQYF. The base sequence is TGTGCCAGCAGTTCCCCTATAGCGGGCCTTTCCTACGAGCAGTACTTC. In this chain, TRBV28 is recombined with TRBJ2-7; 7 of the junction bases match TRBD2. V is trimmed back by 4 bases and J by 1 base, and the junction contains 10 bases that no gene match accounts for. Via the germline V gene, CDR1 is MDHEN and CDR2 SYDVKM. CDR3 length: 16 amino acids, cysteine to phenylalanine. Just CDR3 DNA is preserved here, 48 bases in frame from base 1.